This T cell receptor (beta chain) was identified during a study of T cell clones after liver transplantation. Overall study context: Standard immunosuppression, with no induction, continued until 12-24 months after transplant. General study findings and limits: The donor-reactive repertoire was only partly measurable in two subjects, lacking donor cells.

The table came from immunoSEQ multiplex PCR; TCRdb's copy has only in-frame clones and leaves some out. The repertoire holds around 78,000 clones, with less than 90% as singletons. Germline lookup yields CDR1 MGHRA and CDR2 YSYEKL. The CDR3 is made up of 12 amino acids. Concerning this clone: Antigen unknown. A junction boundary mismatches the germline segment, possibly from a read error.

The sample in question was CD4+ T cells from blood, obtained at the 22-month timepoint. V and J are TRBV4-1 and TRBJ2-7; D ambiguous. The origin of this receptor is a human patient who received a liver transplant. Some of these T cells may belong to the graft donor. CDR3 in DNA: TGCGCCAGCAGCCAAGATTTGGGCGTACAGAGTTTC. Translated: CASSQDLGVQSF.